The entry that follows covers one T cell receptor (beta chain) sequence. The authors prepared the TCRbeta library with unique molecular identifiers. One entry per CDR3 protein, called by TCRdb with MiXCR from the PCR reads. The sample lists fewer than 550,000 distinct CDR3 sequences; 11% were seen once. Germline V CDR1 and CDR2: LNHDA, SQIVND (reference sequence). This CDR3 is built from 13 residues. V trimming: 3 bases; J trimming: 15 bases; junction bases outside the gene matches: 10. The data stem from a study of T-cell reconstitution after alpha-beta-depleted transplantation in children. The receptor comes from a human donor who donated a stem cell graft to a child with acute myeloid leukemia. The source was PBMCs from the stem cell graft donor, collected from the stem cell graft. The rearrangement joins TRBV19 to TRBJ2-1; 8 nucleotides line up with TRBD1. CDR3: CASSIQGAGWRFF. Written as DNA, the CDR3 is TGTGCCAGTAGTATCCAGGGGGCCGGTTGGCGGTTCTTC.